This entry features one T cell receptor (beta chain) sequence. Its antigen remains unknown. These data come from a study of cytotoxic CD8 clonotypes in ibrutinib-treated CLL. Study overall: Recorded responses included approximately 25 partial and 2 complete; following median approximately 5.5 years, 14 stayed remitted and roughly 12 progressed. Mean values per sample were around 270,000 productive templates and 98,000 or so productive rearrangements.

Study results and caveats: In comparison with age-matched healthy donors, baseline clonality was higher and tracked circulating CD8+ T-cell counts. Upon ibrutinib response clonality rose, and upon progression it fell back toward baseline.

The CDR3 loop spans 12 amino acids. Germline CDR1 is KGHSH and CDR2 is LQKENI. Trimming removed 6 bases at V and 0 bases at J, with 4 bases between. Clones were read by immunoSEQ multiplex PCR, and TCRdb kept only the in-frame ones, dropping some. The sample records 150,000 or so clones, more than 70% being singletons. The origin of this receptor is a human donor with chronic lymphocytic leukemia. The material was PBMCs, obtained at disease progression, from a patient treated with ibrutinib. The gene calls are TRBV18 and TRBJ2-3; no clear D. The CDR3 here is CASSPSTDTQYF. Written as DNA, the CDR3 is TGTGCCAGCTCCCCTAGCACAGATACGCAGTATTTT.